The 9 T cell receptor beta chains below all came from one sample that was sequenced in a study of T cell repertoires in cytomegalovirus infection. TCRdb re-analysed the reads in MiXCR, keeping a single row per CDR3 protein. Altogether 210,000 or so distinct CDR3 sequences are present, roughly 6.5% being singletons, with the ten largest covering around 6%. Sequencing used PBMCs. The receptors shown here come from a human donor in good health (CMV status not recorded). Some clones in this sample may be carry-over from other donors' samples.

This clonotype was seen many times. The chain employs TRBV6-5 and TRBJ1-6; possible D gene TRBD1, 5 bases. CDR1 is MNHEY, CDR2 SVGAGI, per germline. The V gene lost 0 bases and the J gene lost 2 bases, with 8 bases spanning the gap. This CDR3 has 16 amino acids. The CDR3 loop is CASSYSRGAYNSPLHF. The CDR3 DNA follows: TGTGCCAGCAGTTACTCGCGGGGGGCCTATAATTCACCCCTCCACTTT.

DNA of the CDR3: TGCGCCAGCAGCCCTGGACTAGCGGACCCCTACAATGAGCAGTTCTTC. This gives the protein CASSPGLADPYNEQFF. This chain links TRBV5-1 with TRBJ2-1, with 10 bases identical to TRBD2. The germline CDR1 and CDR2 sequences are SGHRS and YFSETQ. After removal of 4 bases from V and 2 bases from J, the junction contained 6 bases not matched to a gene. The CDR3 length is 16 residues.

In this sample, this clonotype turned up a few times. The rearrangement uses TRBV7-9 and TRBJ2-6; TRBD1 matches at 7 bases. Germline loops: CDR1 SEHNR, CDR2 FQNEAQ (reference sequence). V shed 11 bases and J 0 bases; nucleotides not matched to a gene: 13. The CDR3 is 17 residues long. CDR3 nucleotide sequence: TGTGCCTTGGCCGGGACAGCGTTTTCCTCTGGGGCCAACGTCCTGACTTTC. Its protein product is CALAGTAFSSGANVLTF. The variable domain in full, completed from reference TRBV7-9 and TRBJ2-6, reads DTGVSQNPRHKITKRGQNVTFRCDPISEHNRLYWYRQTLGQGPEFLTYFQNEAQLEKSRLLSDRFSAERPKGSFSTLEIQRTEQGDSAMYLCALAGTAFSSGANVLTFGAGSRLTVL.

This clonotype showed up many times. The chain recombines TRBV7-2 with TRBJ2-7, with 8 bases lining up with TRBD2. The CDR3 length is 14 residues. Trimming cost V 5 bases and J 7 bases; bases outside gene matches: 10. Germline-derived CDR1 and CDR2 are SGHTA and FQGNSA. The CDR3 DNA reads as TGTGCCAGCAGCGGAGGACTAGCTTCGGGGGAGCAGTACTTC. It translates to CASSGGLASGEQYF.

Worth noting for this clonotype: A much bigger clone sits one base away, suggesting this may be a read error. The conserved phenylalanine or tryptophan is not found at the CDR3 terminus, so this likely reflects a read error. The genes are TRBV20-1 and TRBJ1-1; no definite D call. This CDR3 has 11 amino acids. V lost 0 bases to trimming and J lost 11 bases, with 10 bases between them. Germline V gives CDR1 DFQATT, CDR2 SNEGSKA (reference sequence). The CDR3 nucleotides are TGCAGTGCTAGAGATCGGGCCGGGGCTTTCCTT. Protein: CSARDRAGAFL.

This clonotype was detected many times. The chain carries TRBV30 and TRBJ2-6; D possibly corresponds to TRBD2 (6 bases). Germline V gives CDR1 GTSNPN, CDR2 SVGIG (reference sequence). V lost 4 bases, J lost 2 bases, and 12 bases lay in between. The CDR3 totals 15 residues. CDR3 in amino acids: CAWTPPGAGANVLTF. CDR3 DNA sequence: TGTGCCTGGACCCCTCCGGGGGCTGGGGCCAACGTCCTGACTTTC. Complete variable domain (other parts from reference TRBV30 and TRBJ2-6): SQTIHQWPATLVQPVGSPLSLECTVEGTSNPNLYWYRQAAGRGLQLLFYSVGIGQISSEVPQNLSASRPQDRQFILSSKKLLLSDSGFYLCAWTPPGAGANVLTFGAGSRLTVL.

The rearrangement joins TRBV5-1 to TRBJ1-2; D not resolved. The CDR3 is 14 residues long. V gave up 2 bases and J gave up 4 bases, with 12 bases separating them. Germline CDR1 reads SGHRS; CDR2 reads YFSETQ. CDR3 sequence: CASSFGEMGYGYTF. The CDR3 DNA follows: TGCGCCAGCAGCTTCGGGGAAATGGGCTATGGCTACACCTTC.

This clonotype was picked up many times. The chain is built from TRBV29-1 and TRBJ2-7; 7 nucleotides align to TRBD1. V trimming: 7 bases; J trimming: 5 bases; junction bases outside the gene matches: 14. This CDR3 is built from 14 residues. Looked up from germline, CDR1 is SQVTM and CDR2 is ANQGSEA. For the CDR3, the DNA is TGCAGCGGGACCACGGGACAGACGTCTGACGAGCAGTACTTC. Protein product: CSGTTGQTSDEQYF.

This clonotype was seen at least ten times. The chain couples TRBV7-2 to TRBJ1-5; tentatively, D is TRBD1 (5 bases). Germline-derived CDR1 and CDR2 are SGHTA and FQGNSA. The CDR3 sequence is 15 residues long. V dropped 1 base and J dropped 4 bases, with 11 bases sitting between them. The CDR3 bases are TGTGCCAGCAGCTTAGAGCAGGGCCGGAATCAGCCCCAGCATTTT. Translation gives CASSLEQGRNQPQHF.